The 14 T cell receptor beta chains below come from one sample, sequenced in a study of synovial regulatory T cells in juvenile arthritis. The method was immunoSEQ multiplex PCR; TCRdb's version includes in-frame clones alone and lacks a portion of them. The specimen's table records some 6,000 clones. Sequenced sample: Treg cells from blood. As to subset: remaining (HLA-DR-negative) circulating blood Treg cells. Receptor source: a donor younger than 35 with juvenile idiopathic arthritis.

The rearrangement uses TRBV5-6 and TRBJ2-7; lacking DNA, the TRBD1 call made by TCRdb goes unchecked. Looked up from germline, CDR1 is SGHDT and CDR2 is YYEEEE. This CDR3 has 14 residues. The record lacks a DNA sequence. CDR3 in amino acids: CASSFGQGPYEQYF.

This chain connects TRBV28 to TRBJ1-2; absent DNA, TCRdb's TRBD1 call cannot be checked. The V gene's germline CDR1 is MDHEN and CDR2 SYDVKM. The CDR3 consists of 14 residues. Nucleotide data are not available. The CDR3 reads CASTRTGTNYGYTF.

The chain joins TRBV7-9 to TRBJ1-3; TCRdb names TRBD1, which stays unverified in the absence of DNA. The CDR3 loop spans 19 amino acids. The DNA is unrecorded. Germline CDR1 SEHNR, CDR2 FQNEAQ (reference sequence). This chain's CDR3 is CASSFVGTKTLASGNTIYF. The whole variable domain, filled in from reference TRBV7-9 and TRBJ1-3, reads DTGVSQNPRHKITKRGQNVTFRCDPISEHNRLYWYRQTLGQGPEFLTYFQNEAQLEKSRLLSDRFSAERPKGSFSTLEIQRTEQGDSAMYLCASSFVGTKTLASGNTIYFGEGSWLTVV.

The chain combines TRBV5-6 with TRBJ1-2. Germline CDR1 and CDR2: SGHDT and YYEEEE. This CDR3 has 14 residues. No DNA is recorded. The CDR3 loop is CASSLSPAWTGYTF.

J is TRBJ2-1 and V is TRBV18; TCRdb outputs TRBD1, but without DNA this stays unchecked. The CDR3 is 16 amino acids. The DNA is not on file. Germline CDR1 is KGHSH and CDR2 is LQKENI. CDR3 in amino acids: CASSPQVVQGSHEQFF.

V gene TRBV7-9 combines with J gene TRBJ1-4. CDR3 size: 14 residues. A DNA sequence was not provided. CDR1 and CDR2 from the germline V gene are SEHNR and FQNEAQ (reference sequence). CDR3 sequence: CASSLAATNEKLFF. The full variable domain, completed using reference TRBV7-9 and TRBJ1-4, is DTGVSQNPRHKITKRGQNVTFRCDPISEHNRLYWYRQTLGQGPEFLTYFQNEAQLEKSRLLSDRFSAERPKGSFSTLEIQRTEQGDSAMYLCASSLAATNEKLFFGSGTQLSVL.

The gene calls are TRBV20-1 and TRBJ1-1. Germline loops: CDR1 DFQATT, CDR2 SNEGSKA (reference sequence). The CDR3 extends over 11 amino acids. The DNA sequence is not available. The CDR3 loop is CSASTVGEAFF.

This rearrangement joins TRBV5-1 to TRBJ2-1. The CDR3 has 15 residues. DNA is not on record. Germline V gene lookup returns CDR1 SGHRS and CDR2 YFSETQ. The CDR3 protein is CASSLEGSSYNEQFF.

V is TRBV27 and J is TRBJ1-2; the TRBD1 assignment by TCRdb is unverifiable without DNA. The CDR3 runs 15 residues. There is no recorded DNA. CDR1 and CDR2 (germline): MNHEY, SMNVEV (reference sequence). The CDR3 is CASSSGGQGRSGYTF.

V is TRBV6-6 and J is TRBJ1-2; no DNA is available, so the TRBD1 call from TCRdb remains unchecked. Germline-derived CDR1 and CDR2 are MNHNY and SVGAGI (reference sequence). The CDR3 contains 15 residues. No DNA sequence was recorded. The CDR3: CASSYPTGGLYGYTF.

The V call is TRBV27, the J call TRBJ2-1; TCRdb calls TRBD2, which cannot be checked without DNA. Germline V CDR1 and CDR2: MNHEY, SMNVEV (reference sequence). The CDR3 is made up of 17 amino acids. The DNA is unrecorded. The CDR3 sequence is CASSFEVSSGNYNEQFF.

CDR3 amino acids: CASTPSSGTDTQYF. This chain connects TRBV10-1 to TRBJ2-3; lacking DNA, the TRBD2 call made by TCRdb goes unchecked. The CDR3 spans 14 residues. The coding DNA is unavailable. CDR1 is WNHNN, CDR2 SYGVQD, per germline (reference sequence).

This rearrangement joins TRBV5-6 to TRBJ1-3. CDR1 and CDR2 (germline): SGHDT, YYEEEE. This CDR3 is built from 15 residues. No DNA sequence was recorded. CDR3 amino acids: CASSRSTFSGNTIYF.

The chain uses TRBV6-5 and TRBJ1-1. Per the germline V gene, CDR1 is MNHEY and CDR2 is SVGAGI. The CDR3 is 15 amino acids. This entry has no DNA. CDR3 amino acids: CASSQVGVRHTEAFF.